The subject of this entry is one T cell receptor (beta chain). The antigen remains undetermined. Its ends do not fully match the called genes, so a read error is possible. On average, the one heparinised blood draw given by each donor was approximately 120 mL. CD4+ cells of the naive, central memory, regulatory and stem cell-like memory types were sorted via CD45RO/CCR7/CD25/CD127/CD95/CD27. This CDR3 spans 14 amino acids. Germline CDR1 reads MDHEN; CDR2 reads SYDVKM. Since all of the isolated RNA was reverse transcribed, expressed TCRB transcripts were what got sequenced. Profiled with immunoSEQ multiplex PCR; TCRdb holds only in-frame clones, not every one. The table includes around 100,000 clones, roughly 28% detected once. The data are from a study of beta chain features in type 1 diabetes. Study findings and constraints: Fewer insertions but more deletions were seen at VDJ junctions in type 1 diabetes patients. All four CD4+ subsets of Type 1 diabetes patients contained TCRB CDR3s that were moderately but significantly shorter. Equally in patients and controls, shorter templates might have been favored by PCR.

This chain links TRBV28 with TRBJ1-1; the D gene is possibly TRBD1 (5 bases). The sequencing input was central memory CD4+ T cells from blood. The sequence was obtained from a woman between 18 and 29 years old with type 1 diabetes. Here the CDR3 reads CTSSLGERGTEAFF. CDR3 sequence (DNA): TGTACCAGCAGCCTAGGGGAAAGAGGAACTGAAGCTTTCTTT.